This T cell receptor beta chain was found in a study of glioma-infiltrating T cells. Findings and caveats of the study: Very few CDR3 sequences were shared between tissue and blood. Non-neoplastic patients had below-expected tissue-blood divergence, while all gliomas exceeded expectation.

This clonotype was seen only a few times. The antigen remains undetermined. The iRepertoire nested amplicon-rescue multiplex PCR amplified TCR alpha and beta CDR3s from RNA. Input was about 100-450 ng of tissue mRNA or PBMC total RNA. TCRdb itself ran the multiplex PCR reads through MiXCR, one entry per CDR3 protein. Of around 150,000 distinct CDR3 sequences listed, approximately 40% are singletons. From germline, CDR1 is KGHSH and CDR2 LQKENI. The CDR3 length is 14 residues. Trimming took 0 bases from V and 5 from J, leaving 10 bases between them. The sequenced sample was glioma tissue, nonneoplastic brain tissue, or PBMCs (not recorded which). This TCR derives from a human donor with low-grade glioma or glioblastoma, undergoing nonglioma brain surgery, or in good health (not recorded which). The chain employs TRBV18 and TRBJ2-5; no definite D call. The CDR3 nucleotides are TGTGCCAGCTCACCACCTGACGGTTCCGAGACCCAGTACTTC. This gives the protein CASSPPDGSETQYF.